This TCR beta chain was captured by sequencing in a study of blood T cells in healthy people across ages. Primed by a sample-barcoded 5' primer and a J-beta primer mix, a second PCR proceeded for 7 to 11 cycles. In TCRdb, the 5' RACE reads were re-called with MiXCR into one record per CDR3 protein. The table shows approximately 850,000 distinct CDR3 sequences, with more than 40% occurring only once. V shed 6 bases and J shed 2 bases, with 10 bases lying between them. CDR1 is SNHLY, CDR2 FYNNEI, per germline. The CDR3 loop spans 13 amino acids. They isolated at least 7 million PBMCs from each sample. The clonotype originates from a man aged 60-69 years in good health. The gene calls are TRBV2 and TRBJ2-5; a weak D match, TRBD1 (5 bases). The sample comprised blood. CDR3 protein: CASRDPGQETQYF. In DNA, the CDR3 is TGTGCCAGCAGGGATCCAGGGCAAGAGACCCAGTACTTC.